A selection of T cell receptor beta chains follows, all from one sample in a study of CD8+ T cells in alopecia areata. Assay used: immunoSEQ multiplex PCR; TCRdb lists only in-frame clones, some missing. The sample includes about 120,000 clones, more than 40% of them seen just once. The source was CD4+ T cells sorted from blood, collected at week 4, from a patient treated with tofacitinib. These receptors originate from a human donor with alopecia areata. The CDR3 runs from the conserved cysteine through the conserved F or W. A D gene is named only where the DNA matches it firmly. Clone size appears in some rows only: once, few, many, or a class for an expanded clone.

clone_size: -; d_call: -; j_call: TRBJ2-5; cdr3_length: 11; v_call: TRBV18; cdr3_nt: TGTGCCAGCTCACCTGAAGAGACCCAGTACTTC; cdr3_aa: CASSPEETQYF
clone_size: -; d_call: -; j_call: TRBJ1-1; cdr3_length: 15; v_call: TRBV12-5; cdr3_nt: TGTGCTAGTGGTTTGGGGTCTGGAGGGCGAGGTGAAGCTTTCTTT; cdr3_aa: CASGLGSGGRGEAFF
clone_size: few; d_call: -; j_call: TRBJ1-1; cdr3_length: 12; v_call: TRBV15; cdr3_nt: TGTGCCACCAGCAGAGACTGGACTGAAGCTTTCTTT; cdr3_aa: CATSRDWTEAFF
clone_size: -; d_call: -; j_call: TRBJ2-3; cdr3_length: 15; v_call: TRBV4-2; cdr3_nt: TGTGCCAGCAGCCAAGGGGTACGGGAGAAGGATACGCAGTATTTT; cdr3_aa: CASSQGVREKDTQYF
clone_size: -; d_call: -; j_call: TRBJ1-2; cdr3_length: 17; v_call: TRBV29-1; cdr3_nt: TGCAGCGTCCGACGAGCCGTGGGGGTAACGACTAACTATGGCTACACCTTC; cdr3_aa: CSVRRAVGVTTNYGYTF
clone_size: few; d_call: TRBD1; j_call: TRBJ1-1; cdr3_length: 15; v_call: TRBV11-1; cdr3_nt: TGTGCCAGCAGCCGCGGGGGACAGATGAACACTGAAGCTTTCTTT; cdr3_aa: CASSRGGQMNTEAFF
clone_size: -; d_call: -; j_call: TRBJ2-1; cdr3_length: 12; v_call: TRBV30; cdr3_nt: TGTGCCTGGACAGAGTCTAGCAATGAGCAGTTCTTC; cdr3_aa: CAWTESSNEQFF
clone_size: -; d_call: TRBD1; j_call: TRBJ1-1; cdr3_length: 13; v_call: TRBV28; cdr3_nt: TGTGCCAGCAGTCCGTGGACAGGGACGGGAGCTTTCTTT; cdr3_aa: CASSPWTGTGAFF
clone_size: few; d_call: -; j_call: TRBJ1-3; cdr3_length: 11; v_call: TRBV29-1; cdr3_nt: TGCAGCGTTGGTGCAGGAAACACCATATATTTT; cdr3_aa: CSVGAGNTIYF
clone_size: once; d_call: -; j_call: TRBJ2-6; cdr3_length: 20; v_call: TRBV15; cdr3_nt: TGTGTCACCAGCAGAGGGCCGGTCTCGAGGGGAAGCTCTGGGGCCAACGTCCTGACTTTC; cdr3_aa: CVTSRGPVSRGSSGANVLTF
clone_size: -; d_call: -; j_call: TRBJ2-7; cdr3_length: 13; v_call: TRBV29-1; cdr3_nt: TGCAGCGTACGCGGACAAGGACGGGGCGAGCAGTACTTC; cdr3_aa: CSVRGQGRGEQYF
clone_size: -; d_call: -; j_call: TRBJ2-7; cdr3_length: 15; v_call: TRBV6-5; cdr3_nt: TGTGCCAGCAGTTACTCAGGGTTTGGAACCTACGAGCAGTACTTC; cdr3_aa: CASSYSGFGTYEQYF
clone_size: -; d_call: -; j_call: TRBJ1-5; cdr3_length: 14; v_call: TRBV6-1; cdr3_nt: TGTGCCAGCAGCCACGACAGATTCAATCAGCCCCAGCATTTT; cdr3_aa: CASSHDRFNQPQHF
clone_size: -; d_call: -; j_call: TRBJ2-4; cdr3_length: 14; v_call: TRBV30; cdr3_nt: TGTGCCTGGAGTGTTGGTGGAGGAGGAAACATTCAGTACTTC; cdr3_aa: CAWSVGGGGNIQYF
clone_size: -; d_call: TRBD1; j_call: TRBJ1-2; cdr3_length: 13; v_call: TRBV30; cdr3_nt: TGTGCCTGGAGTGTACAGGGGCCCTATGGCTACACCTTC; cdr3_aa: CAWSVQGPYGYTF
clone_size: -; d_call: -; j_call: TRBJ1-1; cdr3_length: 13; v_call: TRBV29-1; cdr3_nt: TGCAGCGTTGCGGCAGGCCCGAACACTGAAGCTTTCTTT; cdr3_aa: CSVAAGPNTEAFF
clone_size: -; d_call: -; j_call: TRBJ1-2; cdr3_length: 12; v_call: TRBV30; cdr3_nt: TGTGCCTGGGAGGGACTGGGGAATGGCTACACCTTC; cdr3_aa: CAWEGLGNGYTF
clone_size: -; d_call: TRBD2; j_call: TRBJ2-7; cdr3_length: 16; v_call: TRBV29-1; cdr3_nt: TGCAGCGTTGAAGATCGAACTAGCGGGACTTCCTACGAGCAGTACTTC; cdr3_aa: CSVEDRTSGTSYEQYF
clone_size: -; d_call: -; j_call: TRBJ1-1; cdr3_length: 14; v_call: TRBV29-1; cdr3_nt: TGCAGCGTTTTAGGGGTTCTCATGAACACTGAAGCTTTCTTT; cdr3_aa: CSVLGVLMNTEAFF
clone_size: -; d_call: -; j_call: TRBJ1-2; cdr3_length: 12; v_call: TRBV7-9; cdr3_nt: TGTGCCAGCAGCCGCGAGGAGGATGGCTACACCTTC; cdr3_aa: CASSREEDGYTF
clone_size: -; d_call: -; j_call: TRBJ1-2; cdr3_length: 13; v_call: TRBV29-1; cdr3_nt: TGCAGCGTTGCCGCGGAGTTCAACTATGGCTACACCTTC; cdr3_aa: CSVAAEFNYGYTF
clone_size: many; d_call: TRBD1; j_call: TRBJ2-5; cdr3_length: 15; v_call: TRBV5-8; cdr3_nt: TGTGCCAGCAGCTTGGGGGGGACAGGGACGGAGACCCAGTACTTC; cdr3_aa: CASSLGGTGTETQYF
clone_size: -; d_call: -; j_call: TRBJ1-2; cdr3_length: 12; v_call: TRBV7-2; cdr3_nt: TGTGCCAGCAGCGACATCTGGGGGGGCTACACCTTC; cdr3_aa: CASSDIWGGYTF
clone_size: few; d_call: -; j_call: TRBJ1-1; cdr3_length: 14; v_call: TRBV18; cdr3_nt: TGTGCCAGCTCGATAGGACAATCGAACACTGAAGCTTTCTTT; cdr3_aa: CASSIGQSNTEAFF
clone_size: -; d_call: TRBD1; j_call: TRBJ2-7; cdr3_length: 16; v_call: TRBV7-6; cdr3_nt: TGTGCCAGCAGCTTAGTCCTCAGGCAGGGGGTCGGCGAGCAGTACTTC; cdr3_aa: CASSLVLRQGVGEQYF
clone_size: -; d_call: -; j_call: TRBJ1-5; cdr3_length: 16; v_call: TRBV5-6; cdr3_nt: TGTGCCAGCAGCTTCGGAAACTCCCCAGGAAATCAGCCCCAGCATTTT; cdr3_aa: CASSFGNSPGNQPQHF
clone_size: -; d_call: -; j_call: TRBJ1-1; cdr3_length: 13; v_call: TRBV4-1; cdr3_nt: TGCGCCAGCAGCCATATTGCGGGCCCTGAAGCTTTCTTT; cdr3_aa: CASSHIAGPEAFF
clone_size: -; d_call: -; j_call: TRBJ2-5; cdr3_length: 16; v_call: TRBV5-1; cdr3_nt: TGCGCCAGCAGCCCTGGAAGGTCGGGGAGTGAGGAGACCCAGTACTTC; cdr3_aa: CASSPGRSGSEETQYF
clone_size: -; d_call: TRBD1; j_call: TRBJ2-3; cdr3_length: 12; v_call: TRBV30; cdr3_nt: TGTGCCCAGGACAGGGGCACAGATACGCAGTATTTT; cdr3_aa: CAQDRGTDTQYF
clone_size: -; d_call: -; j_call: TRBJ2-1; cdr3_length: 16; v_call: TRBV28; cdr3_nt: TGTGCCAGCAGCCTATGGGGCTTCCCCGGGGGCAATGAGCAGTTCTTC; cdr3_aa: CASSLWGFPGGNEQFF
clone_size: many; d_call: -; j_call: TRBJ2-7; cdr3_length: 13; v_call: TRBV7-9; cdr3_nt: TGTGCCAGCAGCTCCAGGGGTCCTGAGGAGCAGTACTTC; cdr3_aa: CASSSRGPEEQYF
clone_size: -; d_call: -; j_call: TRBJ2-7; cdr3_length: 16; v_call: TRBV1; cdr3_nt: TGCACCAGCAGCTCGCGGGAGGAATTTAGGGCTTACGAGCAGTACTTC; cdr3_aa: CTSSSREEFRAYEQYF
clone_size: -; d_call: TRBD1; j_call: TRBJ2-2; cdr3_length: 14; v_call: TRBV2; cdr3_nt: TGTGCCAGGAACAGGGGTCAAAACACCGGGGAGCTGTTTTTT; cdr3_aa: CARNRGQNTGELFF
clone_size: -; d_call: TRBD1; j_call: TRBJ2-2; cdr3_length: 13; v_call: TRBV7-7; cdr3_nt: TGTGCCAGCACCTCAGGGGGCACCGGGGAGCTGTTTTTT; cdr3_aa: CASTSGGTGELFF
clone_size: -; d_call: -; j_call: TRBJ2-1; cdr3_length: 11; v_call: TRBV20-1; cdr3_nt: TGCAGTGCTAGAAGGGCTACTGAGCAGTTCTTC; cdr3_aa: CSARRATEQFF
clone_size: -; d_call: TRBD1; j_call: TRBJ2-7; cdr3_length: 15; v_call: TRBV5-4; cdr3_nt: TGTGCCAGCAGCTTGTATCGGACAGGTTACTACGAGCAGTACTTC; cdr3_aa: CASSLYRTGYYEQYF
clone_size: -; d_call: -; j_call: TRBJ1-2; cdr3_length: 14; v_call: TRBV25-1; cdr3_nt: TGTGCCAGCAGTGATCAGATGGGGGCGCGGGGCTACACCTTC; cdr3_aa: CASSDQMGARGYTF
clone_size: few; d_call: -; j_call: TRBJ1-1; cdr3_length: 14; v_call: TRBV30; cdr3_nt: TGTGCCTGGAGTTACGGGGGGATGGGCACTGAAGCTTTCTTT; cdr3_aa: CAWSYGGMGTEAFF
clone_size: once; d_call: -; j_call: TRBJ2-3; cdr3_length: 14; v_call: TRBV25-1; cdr3_nt: TGTGCCAGCAGGCACTCGGGAAGTAGAGATACGCAGTATTTT; cdr3_aa: CASRHSGSRDTQYF
clone_size: few; d_call: -; j_call: TRBJ2-3; cdr3_length: 17; v_call: TRBV5-1; cdr3_nt: TGCGCCAGCAGCCGATGGGCGGGTCCCACTAGCACAGATACGCAGTATTTT; cdr3_aa: CASSRWAGPTSTDTQYF
clone_size: -; d_call: -; j_call: TRBJ1-6; cdr3_length: 13; v_call: TRBV30; cdr3_nt: TGTGCCTGGAGTGGAGGGTTATCGTCACCCCTCCACTTT; cdr3_aa: CAWSGGLSSPLHF
clone_size: -; d_call: -; j_call: TRBJ2-6; cdr3_length: 11; v_call: TRBV20-1; cdr3_nt: TGCAGTGCTATTGGGGCCAACGTCCTGACTTTC; cdr3_aa: CSAIGANVLTF
clone_size: -; d_call: -; j_call: TRBJ1-1; cdr3_length: 16; v_call: TRBV5-1; cdr3_nt: TGCGCCAGCAGCTTGGACGCGATCGAAATGAACACTGAAGCTTTCTTT; cdr3_aa: CASSLDAIEMNTEAFF
clone_size: -; d_call: -; j_call: TRBJ1-2; cdr3_length: 12; v_call: TRBV25-1; cdr3_nt: TGTGCCAGCAGCACCTCCTACTATGGCTACACCTTC; cdr3_aa: CASSTSYYGYTF
clone_size: -; d_call: TRBD2; j_call: TRBJ2-3; cdr3_length: 14; v_call: TRBV19; cdr3_nt: TGTGCCAGTAGTATCGGGGGGTCCCCGGATACGCAGTATTTT; cdr3_aa: CASSIGGSPDTQYF